Only a few counts were recorded for the clone carrying this TCR beta chain. Its antigen is not identified. Mismatch with germline at one junction end may stem from a read error. The V gene's germline CDR1 is MGHRA and CDR2 YSYEKL. The CDR3 extends over 16 amino acids. Study-level points and caveats: Tumor-infiltrating Treg TCR alpha and beta sequences overlapped most with tumor naive CD4+ T cells, then blood naive. Tumor memory CD4+ T cell TCR gene usage clustered with blood and lymph node memory CD4+ cells and lymph node naive CD4+ cells.

MiXCR, applied by TCRdb to the 5' RACE reads, yields one record per CDR3 protein. The data contain about 61,000 distinct CDR3 sequences, 25% to 35% of them seen just once; the ten biggest clones take up about 2.3%. Naive CD4+ T cells were purified with Tregs depleted by CD25. The material sequenced was tumor-infiltrating naive CD4+ T cells sorted from the breast tumor. The sample's subset: naive CD4+ T cells, CD4+CD45RA+CD25-. This chain connects TRBV4-1 to TRBJ2-7, with 10 bases identical to TRBD2. This clonotype was sampled from a female donor with breast cancer. CDR3 amino acids: CANSRLLAGFSYEQYF. CDR3 nucleotide sequence: TGCGCCAACAGCCGGTTACTAGCGGGATTCTCCTACGAGCAGTACTTC.